The 13 T cell receptor beta chains below all came from one sample that was sequenced in a study of cytomegalovirus exposure and HLA in healthy donors. The study ran its PCR with 60 Vbeta and 13 Jbeta primers. The table came from immunoSEQ multiplex PCR; TCRdb's copy has only in-frame clones and leaves some out. The sample yields approximately 150,000 clones, roughly 87% seen once. Source material: PBMCs. The receptors were sampled from a woman aged 40 to 49 in good health and CMV-seronegative.

This chain uses TRBV5-1 with TRBJ2-7; 10 positions match TRBD2. Germline values: CDR1 SGHRS, CDR2 YFSETQ. Trimming removed 0 bases from V and 6 bases from J; junction bases left unmatched: 6. The CDR3 has 15 residues. The CDR3: CASSLALAGEAEQYF. CDR3 nucleotides: TGCGCCAGCAGCTTGGCCCTAGCGGGAGAGGCCGAGCAGTACTTC.

For this clone: One end of the junction does not line up with germline, which may come from a read error. The rearrangement links TRBV7-9 to TRBJ2-5, with 7 bases fitting TRBD2. The CDR3 totals 14 residues. The germline CDR1 and CDR2 sequences are SEHNR and FQNEAQ (reference sequence). CDR3 nucleotides: TGTTCCAGCAGCGCGGGGGTGCCCCAAGAGACCCAGTACTTC. Its protein is CSSSAGVPQETQYF.

Note on this clone: At one end the junction does not follow the germline gene, possibly because of a read error. The chain has TRBV7-7 and TRBJ2-7; possible D gene TRBD1, 7 bases. The CDR3 runs 13 residues. Germline lookup yields CDR1 SSHAT and CDR2 FNYEAQ (reference sequence). In DNA, the CDR3 is TGTGCTAGCAGCCTGGACAGGTCGGGGGTCCAGTACTTC. The encoded protein is CASSLDRSGVQYF.

This chain joins TRBV2 and TRBJ1-4, with D perhaps matching TRBD1 (6 bases). Looked up from germline, CDR1 is SNHLY and CDR2 is FYNNEI. Trimming shortened V by 2 bases and J by 10 bases, and 20 bases separated the two germline ends. The CDR3 is 16 residues long. This CDR3 is CASSENIRDMRGKLFF. DNA for the CDR3: TGTGCCAGCAGTGAAAATATAAGGGACATGAGGGGAAAACTGTTTTTT.

V usage is TRBV28 and J usage is TRBJ1-1; maybe TRBD1 (5 bases). This CDR3 spans 14 amino acids. Looked up from germline, CDR1 is MDHEN and CDR2 is SYDVKM. The V end lost 8 bases, the J end lost 7 bases, and 20 bases lay between the germline ends. The DNA for the CDR3 is TGTGCCAGCCGTCCAAGCGGGGCGTCGAATGAAGCTTTCTTT. Translation: CASRPSGASNEAFF.

As regards this clone: The junction and the germline gene differ at one end; a read error may be behind it. The chain couples TRBV7-9 to TRBJ1-1; no reliable D call. CDR1 and CDR2 (germline): SEHNR, FQNEAQ (reference sequence). CDR3 size: 12 residues. The CDR3 protein is CSSSPPTVEAFF. The CDR3 DNA is TGTTCCAGCAGCCCCCCCACGGTTGAGGCTTTCTTT. Drawing the rest from reference TRBV7-9 and TRBJ1-1, the complete variable domain is DTGVSQNPRHKITKRGQNVTFRCDPISEHNRLYWYRQTLGQGPEFLTYFQNEAQLEKSRLLSDRFSAERPKGSFSTLEIQRTEQGDSAMYLCSSSPPTVEAFFGQGTRLTVV.

The chain employs TRBV5-5 and TRBJ1-4, with 8 bases fitting TRBD1. The ends lost 1 base at V and 7 bases at J; junction bases unmatched: 3. The V gene's germline CDR1 is SGHKS and CDR2 YYEKEE (reference sequence). The CDR3 has 14 residues. CDR3 in amino acids: CASSLQGAGEKLFF. In DNA form, the CDR3 reads TGTGCCAGCAGCTTGCAGGGGGCCGGTGAAAAACTGTTTTTT.

J is TRBJ1-2 and V is TRBV6-1, with 9 bases fitting TRBD1. Trimming cost V 4 bases and J 8 bases; bases outside gene matches: 2. From germline, CDR1 is MNHNS and CDR2 SASEGT. This CDR3 region has 12 residues. The CDR3 DNA follows: TGTGCCAGCAGTGGGGACAGGGTAGGCTACACCTTC. This sequence encodes CASSGDRVGYTF.

The chain links TRBV28 to TRBJ2-5, with no clear D. The J call may be mistaken, given a closer DNA end match to TRBJ2-7. The CDR3 covers 14 residues. Germline V lookup: CDR1 MDHEN, CDR2 SYDVKM. The CDR3, as DNA: TGTGCCAGCAGTTTTGCGCCCGCCTACTACGAGCAGTACTTC. It codes for CASSFAPAYYEQYF.

J is TRBJ2-3 and V is TRBV10-1, with 10 bases that match TRBD2. This CDR3 comprises 16 residues. V shed 0 bases and J 6 bases; nucleotides not matched to a gene: 6. Germline-derived CDR1 and CDR2 are WNHNN and SYGVQD (reference sequence). The CDR3 protein is CASSESSGRAVDTQYF. The CDR3 nucleotides read TGCGCCAGCAGTGAGTCAAGCGGGAGGGCCGTGGATACGCAGTATTTT.

This clone showed up just once. This sequence joins TRBV30 and TRBJ1-2, with D tentatively TRBD1 (5 bases). The CDR3 is made up of 15 amino acids. Germline-derived CDR1 and CDR2 are GTSNPN and SVGIG (reference sequence). V was cut by 5 bases and J by 3 bases, with 19 bases left in between. The CDR3 sequence is CAWGNGDLRDYGYTF. As DNA, the CDR3 is TGTGCCTGGGGGAATGGGGACTTACGTGACTATGGCTACACCTTC.

This chain links TRBV6-1 with TRBJ2-3; the D gene is possibly TRBD2 (5 bases). The V gene lost 6 bases and the J gene lost 6 bases, with 19 bases spanning the gap. CDR1 MNHNS and CDR2 SASEGT come from the germline V gene. This CDR3 has 15 residues. The CDR3 here is CASSPRRGNEDTQYF. DNA for the CDR3: TGTGCCAGCAGCCCAAGACGGGGAAATGAGGATACGCAGTATTTT.

This chain uses TRBV7-2 with TRBJ2-5; D not certain. Trimming left V 3 bases short and J 11 bases short, with 13 bases between. Germline V gene data show CDR1 as SGHTA and CDR2 as FQGNSA. This CDR3 comprises 12 residues. DNA of the CDR3: TGTGCCAGCAGCTTCGGGTACGCGGAGCAGTACTTC. This codes for CASSFGYAEQYF.